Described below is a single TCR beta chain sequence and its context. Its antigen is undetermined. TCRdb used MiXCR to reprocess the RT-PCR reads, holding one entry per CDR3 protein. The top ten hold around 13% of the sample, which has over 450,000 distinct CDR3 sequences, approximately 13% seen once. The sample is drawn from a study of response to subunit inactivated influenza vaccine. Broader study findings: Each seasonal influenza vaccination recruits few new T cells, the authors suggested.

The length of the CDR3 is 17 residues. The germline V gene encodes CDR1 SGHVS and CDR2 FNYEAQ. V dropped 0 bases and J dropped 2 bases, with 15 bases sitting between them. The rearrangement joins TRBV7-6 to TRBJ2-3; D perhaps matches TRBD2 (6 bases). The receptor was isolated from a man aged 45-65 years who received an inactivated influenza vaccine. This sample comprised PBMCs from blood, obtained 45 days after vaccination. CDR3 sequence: CASSLAGLGTITDTQYF. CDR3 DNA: TGTGCCAGCAGCTTAGCGGGACTCGGGACCATCACAGATACGCAGTATTTT. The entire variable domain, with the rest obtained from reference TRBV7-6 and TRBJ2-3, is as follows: GAGVSQSPRYKVTKRGQDVALRCDPISGHVSLYWYRQALGQGPEFLTYFNYEAQQDKSGLPNDRFSAERPEGSISTLTIQRTEQRDSAMYRCASSLAGLGTITDTQYFGPGTRLTVL.